The text below deals with one T cell receptor (beta chain). Original processing notes: Reference gene primers were amplified, and this amplification served to estimate nucleated cell counts. TCRdb keeps only in-frame clones here, not all; method: immunoSEQ multiplex PCR. V and J calls and clone size come straight from that table; D and trimming were deduced from the DNA. The sample includes approximately 120,000 clones, more than 75% of them seen just once. The CDR3 is made up of 15 amino acids. V dropped 0 bases and J dropped 4; count of bases not matched to a gene: 3. Germline-derived CDR1 and CDR2 are SQVTM and ANQGSEA. The record originates from a study of blood T cell repertoires in COVID-19. Study summary: The United States, Italy and Spain were the sources of the acute and convalescent COVID-19 samples. T cells, B-cell-depleted T cells, or PBMCs supplied cDNA or gDNA.

The origin of this receptor is a man in his forties or fifties with acute or convalescent COVID-19. Sequenced input: peripheral blood. The genes are TRBV29-1 and TRBJ2-1; TRBD2 matches at 10 bases. The CDR3 DNA sequence: TGCAGCGTTGAAGATTGGACTAGCGGATACAATGAGCAGTTCTTC. Its protein product is CSVEDWTSGYNEQFF.